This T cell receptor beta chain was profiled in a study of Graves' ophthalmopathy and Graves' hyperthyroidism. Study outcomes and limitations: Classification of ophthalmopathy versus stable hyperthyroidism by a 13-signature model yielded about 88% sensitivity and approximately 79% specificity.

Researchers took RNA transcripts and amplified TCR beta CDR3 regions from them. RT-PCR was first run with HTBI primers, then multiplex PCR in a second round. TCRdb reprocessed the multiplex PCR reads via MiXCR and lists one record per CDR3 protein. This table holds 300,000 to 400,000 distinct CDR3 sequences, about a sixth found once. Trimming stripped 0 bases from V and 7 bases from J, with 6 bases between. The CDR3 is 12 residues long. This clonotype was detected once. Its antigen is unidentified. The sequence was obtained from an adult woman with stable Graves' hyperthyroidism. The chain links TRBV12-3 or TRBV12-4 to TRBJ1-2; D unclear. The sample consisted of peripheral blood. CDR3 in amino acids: CASSLAQSGYTF. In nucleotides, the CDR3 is TGTGCCAGCAGTTTAGCCCAGAGTGGCTACACCTTC.